The rows below give T cell receptor beta chains drawn from one sample of a study of CD8+CD57+ T cells in acquired aplastic anemia. TCRdb independently ran MiXCR on the reads; one entry per CDR3 protein. The table has about 150,000 distinct CDR3 sequences, just over 50% seen once. Sequencing was performed on sorted CD4+, CD8+, or CD8+CD57+ T cells (not recorded which) from PBMCs. Every receptor here comes from a human donor with aplastic anemia. Both conserved end residues are part of each CDR3. A D gene is named only where the DNA matches it firmly. Clone size is shown for a subset of rows, as once, few, many or a class of expanded clone.

>-|TRBJ1-2|TRBV19|-
CASSPDFRGGYTF
TGTGCCAGTAGCCCAGACTTCCGAGGAGGCTACACCTTC
>-|TRBJ1-5|TRBV7-8|-
CASSLGRDQPQHF
TGTGCCAGCAGCTTAGGCCGGGATCAGCCCCAGCATTTT
>many|TRBJ1-1|TRBV19|-
CASSINQVLGTEAFF
TGTGCCAGTAGTATCAATCAGGTCTTAGGGACTGAAGCTTTCTTT
>-|TRBJ2-5|TRBV7-3|-
CASSFRPKETQYF
TGTGCCAGCAGCTTTAGACCCAAAGAGACCCAGTACTTC
>few|TRBJ2-3|TRBV2|TRBD2
CASRGGLAGSGDTQYF
TGTGCCAGCAGGGGGGGACTAGCGGGGTCGGGCGATACGCAGTATTTT
>many|TRBJ1-1|TRBV19|-
CASLVGDRNTEAFF
TGTGCCAGCCTGGTGGGGGACCGGAACACTGAAGCTTTCTTT
>few|TRBJ1-1|TRBV18|-
CASSPGVTEAFF
TGTGCCAGCTCACCGGGGGTCACTGAAGCTTTCTTT
>-|TRBJ1-6|TRBV20-1|-
CSARETGLSSYNSPLHF
TGCAGTGCTAGAGAGACCGGGCTTAGCTCCTATAATTCACCCCTCCACTTT
>few|TRBJ2-7|TRBV19|TRBD1
CASSIGQGGYEQYF
TGTGCCAGTAGTATAGGACAGGGTGGGTACGAGCAGTACTTC
>many|TRBJ1-2|TRBV2|-
CASSGRRNYGYTF
TGTGCCAGCAGTGGGAGGCGAAACTATGGCTACACCTTC
>once|TRBJ1-2|TRBV2|-
CASSGYSELDNYGYTF
TGTGCCAGCAGTGGGTACAGTGAGTTGGATAACTATGGCTACACCTTC
>many|TRBJ2-3|TRBV12-3/TRBV12-4|-
CASSLAGQRDTQYF
TGTGCCAGCAGTTTAGCGGGGCAGCGAGATACGCAGTATTTT
>-|TRBJ2-7|TRBV2|-
CASGRWNYEQYF
TGTGCCAGCGGACGGTGGAACTACGAGCAGTACTTC
>-|TRBJ1-6|TRBV20-1|TRBD1
CSAKDGTGNSPLHF
TGCAGTGCTAAAGATGGGACAGGGAATTCACCCCTCCACTTT
>once|TRBJ2-1|TRBV5-6|-
CASSRGGTSSLGQFF
TGTGCCAGCAGCCGGGGCGGGACATCCTCCTTGGGGCAGTTCTTC
>once|TRBJ2-5|TRBV15|-
CATSRVDQGTGKTQYF
TGTGCCACCAGCAGAGTTGACCAGGGGACTGGAAAGACCCAGTACTTC
>once|TRBJ2-1|TRBV14|TRBD1
CASSRTGGRNEQFF
TGTGCCAGCAGCCGCACAGGGGGCCGGAATGAGCAGTTCTTC
>many|TRBJ2-5|TRBV11-2|-
CASRSLQETQYF
TGTGCCAGCAGATCCTTACAAGAGACCCAGTACTTC
>many|TRBJ1-2|TRBV7-2|-
CASSLGTDRYTF
TGTGCCAGCAGCTTAGGGACAGATCGCTACACCTTC
>-|TRBJ2-2|TRBV19|TRBD1
CASSIETGGTGELFF
TGTGCCAGTAGTATAGAGACAGGGGGAACCGGGGAGCTGTTTTTT
>-|TRBJ2-5|TRBV5-4|TRBD1
CASSQGTGELETQYF
TGTGCCAGCAGCCAGGGGACAGGGGAGTTGGAGACCCAGTACTTC